Sequencing of this TCR beta chain was carried out in a study of Ad26.COV2.S vaccination and SARS-CoV-2 variants. Study summary: The donor participated in the COV1001 trial, in its Ad26.COV2.S arm. Participants got Ad26.COV2.S intramuscularly, once or twice 56 days apart. Regarding the study as a whole: Estimates derived from TCR breadth and depth analyses may have underestimated total T cell responses. Non-spike TCR breadth was similar in vaccine and placebo recipients.

TCRdb's table, derived via immunoSEQ multiplex PCR, lists solely in-frame clones and lacks some. The sample yields under 600,000 clones, roughly nine tenths seen once. Treatment meaning: around 19 received Ad26.COV2.S at low or high dose, single or two shots; about 5 received placebo; per-sample allocation not given. Specimen acquisition occurred on day 63 following the initial vaccine or placebo injection. The CDR3 extends over 17 amino acids. Germline loops: CDR1 SGHTA, CDR2 FQGNSA. Trimming pared 5 bases from V and 0 bases from J, leaving 18 bases between. As for this clone: The target antigen is unknown.

The rearrangement links TRBV7-2 to TRBJ2-3; TRBD2 is a possible D gene (6 bases). Here the sequenced sample was peripheral blood, taken in a trial of Ad26.COV2.S vaccine versus placebo. The TCR originated in a person between 18 and 65 years old who received the Ad26.COV2.S COVID-19 vaccine or a placebo. The CDR3 nucleotides are TGTGCCAGCAGCCCCCCTAGGGCGGGGACTAGCACAGATACGCAGTATTTT. Encoded protein: CASSPPRAGTSTDTQYF.